This T cell receptor (beta chain) emerged from a study of T cell responses to AZD1222 COVID-19 vaccine. General observations from the study: Mostly white British, mostly female donors; authors suggested clonal diversity may be underestimated. At study baseline, merely more than 5 AZD1222 recipients were seropositive.

The assay was immunoSEQ multiplex PCR, and TCRdb's table has in-frame clones only and misses some. Of 84,000 or so clones listed, nearly 90% are singletons. V was clipped by 6 bases and J by 4 bases, with 14 bases between them. This CDR3 has 14 residues. Germline CDR1 is MNHEY and CDR2 is SMNVEV (reference sequence). In the case of this clone: What it binds is not known.

The chain employs TRBV27 and TRBJ2-3, with a tentative D call TRBD2 (5 bases). The specimen comprised peripheral blood, sampled on day 0 of AZD1222 vaccination. This receptor was obtained from an adult in good health. The DNA for the CDR3 is TGTGCCAGCAGGACTGACTATCCTCCAGATACGCAGTATTTT. Translated: CASRTDYPPDTQYF.